This passage covers 30 T cell receptor beta chains from one sample sequenced in a study of blood T cell repertoires in COVID-19. Using immunoSEQ multiplex PCR, the repertoire was profiled, and TCRdb retains in-frame clones only, with some absent. The sample consists of approximately 100,000 clones, 85% of them appearing once. Input material: peripheral blood. These receptors were obtained from an older woman with active or convalescent COVID-19.

V and J are TRBV18 and TRBJ2-7; 11 bases map to TRBD2. This CDR3 has 15 residues. The V gene end was trimmed by 0 bases and the J gene end by 5 bases; junction bases not matched to a gene: 3. CDR1 KGHSH and CDR2 LQKENI come from the germline V gene. The CDR3 nucleotides read TGTGCCAGCTCACCACCGACGACTAGCGGGAACGAGCAGTACTTC. It codes for CASSPPTTSGNEQYF.

This chain uses TRBV7-2 with TRBJ1-2, with 7 bases identical to TRBD1. CDR1 SGHTA and CDR2 FQGNSA come from the germline V gene. The CDR3 has 13 amino acids. The V gene end was trimmed by 4 bases and the J gene end by 6 bases; junction bases not matched to a gene: 5. The CDR3 reads CASSSDRADGYTF. CDR3 nucleotides: TGTGCCAGCAGCTCCGACAGGGCTGATGGCTACACCTTC.

The sample holds one count of this clone. The V gene is TRBV7-2, the J gene TRBJ2-7, with 14 bases lining up with TRBD2. Germline V gene data show CDR1 as SGHTA and CDR2 as FQGNSA. The ends lost 1 base at V and 1 base at J; junction bases unmatched: 0. This CDR3 region has 16 residues. CDR3 loop: CASSLGLAGGSYEQYF. DNA of the CDR3: TGTGCCAGCAGCTTAGGACTAGCGGGAGGGTCCTACGAGCAGTACTTC.

The rearrangement joins TRBV15 to TRBJ2-1, with 9 bases aligning to TRBD2. Losses at the gene ends were 6 bases for V and 2 bases for J; bases not matched to a gene: 2. The CDR3 covers 14 residues. The germline V gene has CDR1 LNHNV and CDR2 YYDKDF (reference sequence). This chain's CDR3 is CATSGGGAYNEQFF. CDR3 nucleotides: TGTGCCACCAGTGGCGGGGGGGCCTACAATGAGCAGTTCTTC.

The genes are TRBV19 and TRBJ1-2, with D possibly matching TRBD1 (6 bases). The CDR3 extends over 16 amino acids. Germline CDR1 is LNHDA and CDR2 is SQIVND (reference sequence). V was cut by 0 bases and J by 5 bases, with 16 bases left in between. The CDR3 bases are TGTGCCAGTAGTATAGATGGCACAGGGAAATCTTATGGCTACACCTTC. Residues: CASSIDGTGKSYGYTF. The whole variable domain, remainder taken from reference TRBV19 and TRBJ1-2, is DGGITQSPKYLFRKEGQNVTLSCEQNLNHDAMYWYRQDPGQGLRLIYYSQIVNDFQKGDIAEGYSVSREKKESFPLTVTSAQKNPTAFYLCASSIDGTGKSYGYTFGSGTRLTVV.

The sample holds a few counts of this clone. This chain joins TRBV28 and TRBJ1-2; 8 bases map to TRBD1. The CDR3 is 13 amino acids. Germline V gives CDR1 MDHEN, CDR2 SYDVKM. V trimming: 4 bases; J trimming: 8 bases; junction bases outside the gene matches: 6. The CDR3 protein is CASSSRDRGGYTF. The CDR3 DNA is TGTGCCAGCAGTTCCCGAGACAGGGGCGGCTACACCTTC.

The genes are TRBV5-1 and TRBJ2-3, with D unclear. Trimming removed 2 bases from V and 6 bases from J, with 4 bases in between. The germline V gene has CDR1 SGHRS and CDR2 YFSETQ. The CDR3 extends over 11 amino acids. The CDR3 protein is CASSFGDTQYF. The CDR3 DNA reads as TGCGCCAGCAGCTTCGGGGATACGCAGTATTTT.

The chain couples TRBV19 to TRBJ1-2, with D maybe TRBD1 (5 bases). V was shortened by 3 bases and J by 4 bases, with 18 bases between the two germline ends. Germline values: CDR1 LNHDA, CDR2 SQIVND (reference sequence). The CDR3 sequence is 16 residues long. CDR3 nucleotide sequence: TGTGCCAGTAGTATCCCGGCTCTTGGGGCCGGCTATGGCTACACCTTC. It is translated as CASSIPALGAGYGYTF.

This clone occurred a few times. The chain carries TRBV3-1 (or the pseudogene TRBV3-2) and TRBJ2-3, with 7 bases identical to TRBD1. The CDR3 length is 16 residues. Trimming cost V 6 bases and J 4 bases; bases outside gene matches: 13. Germline V gene lookup returns CDR1 LGHDT and CDR2 YNNKEL (reference sequence). Written as DNA, the CDR3 is TGTGCCAGCAGATCTACTCGACAGGGTCTGGCAGATACGCAGTATTTT. It codes for CASRSTRQGLADTQYF.

This chain connects TRBV24-1 to TRBJ2-7; D may be TRBD1 (6 bases). This CDR3 contains 15 residues. Trimming removed 2 bases from V and 1 base from J, with 11 bases in between. Germline CDR1 and CDR2: KGHDR and SFDVKD. The DNA of the CDR3 is TGTGCCACCAGTGATTCTAGGACAGTTTCCTACGAGCAGTACTTC. Its protein product is CATSDSRTVSYEQYF.

V gene TRBV25-1 combines with J gene TRBJ1-4; 8 nucleotides match TRBD1. With 7 bases clipped from V and 10 bases from J, the junction kept 11 bases outside the gene matches. The germline gives CDR1 MGHDK, CDR2 SYGVNS. The CDR3 is made up of 14 amino acids. CDR3 coding DNA: TGTGCCAGCAACCCTCAGGGGGCAGGTGGAAAACTGTTTTTT. It encodes CASNPQGAGGKLFF.

V is TRBV7-6 and J is TRBJ2-1; TRBD2 matches 9 bases. CDR1 and CDR2 (germline): SGHVS, FNYEAQ. This CDR3 is 21 amino acids long. The V and J ends lost 0 bases and 0 bases, in that order; junction bases with no gene match: 15. For the CDR3, the DNA is TGTGCCAGCAGCTTAGCCGCAGCGGGAGGACACGTTTCTCTCTCCTACAATGAGCAGTTCTTC. Protein: CASSLAAAGGHVSLSYNEQFF.

The V call is TRBV7-2, the J call TRBJ2-7, with 8 bases aligning to TRBD1. The germline V gene encodes CDR1 SGHTA and CDR2 FQGNSA. This CDR3 region has 15 residues. With 0 bases clipped from V and 3 bases from J, the junction kept 4 bases outside the gene matches. CDR3 region: CASSLAQGAVYEQYF. The CDR3 nucleotides are TGTGCCAGCAGCTTAGCCCAGGGGGCGGTCTACGAGCAGTACTTC.

The chain couples TRBV5-4 to TRBJ1-2; 9 nucleotides line up with TRBD1. Germline V gene data show CDR1 as SGHNT and CDR2 as YYREEE (reference sequence). The V gene end was trimmed by 3 bases and the J gene end by 4 bases; junction bases not matched to a gene: 7. There are 15 residues in the CDR3. CDR3 DNA sequence: TGTGCCAGCAGCTCTGGGGGGACAGGGCCCTATGGCTACACCTTC. It codes for CASSSGGTGPYGYTF.

In this sample, this clone turned up a few times. The chain combines TRBV15 with TRBJ1-2, with TRBD1 identical over 8 bases. CDR3 length equals 13 residues. The junction had 1 base not matched to a gene; V was cut back by 5 bases and J by 2 bases. Germline V gene sequence: CDR1 LNHNV, CDR2 YYDKDF (reference sequence). In nucleotides, the CDR3 is TGTGCCACCAGCCCAGGGGGCAACTATGGCTACACCTTC. It translates to CATSPGGNYGYTF.

CDR3 protein: CASSTGTDSNQPQHF. In nucleotides, the CDR3 is TGTGCCAGCAGCACCGGGACAGATAGCAATCAGCCCCAGCATTTT. V and J are TRBV5-8 and TRBJ1-5, with 7 positions matching TRBD1. There are 15 residues in the CDR3. CDR1 and CDR2 from the germline V gene are SGHTS and YDEGEE. The junction had 4 bases not matched to a gene; V was cut back by 4 bases and J by 0 bases.

The V gene is TRBV19, the J gene TRBJ1-1; D is perhaps TRBD1 (6 bases). The CDR3 extends over 14 amino acids. V lost 2 bases and J lost 2, with 9 bases in between. Per the germline V gene, CDR1 is LNHDA and CDR2 is SQIVND (reference sequence). The CDR3 region is CASSIWGRNTEAFF. The DNA for the CDR3 is TGTGCCAGTAGTATATGGGGGCGAAACACTGAAGCTTTCTTT.

J is TRBJ2-7 and V is TRBV7-2; 12 nucleotides line up with TRBD2. The ends lost 4 bases at V and 9 bases at J; junction bases unmatched: 7. CDR3 size: 14 residues. In germline, CDR1 is SGHTA, CDR2 FQGNSA. The CDR3 sequence is CASSSGASGRGQYF. The CDR3 DNA reads as TGTGCCAGCAGCTCAGGGGCTAGCGGGAGGGGGCAGTACTTC.

V and J are TRBV14 and TRBJ2-7; 12 bases align to TRBD1. The CDR3 sequence is 15 residues long. After removal of 4 bases from V and 6 bases from J, the junction contained 7 bases not matched to a gene. CDR1 and CDR2 (germline): SGHDN, FVKESK. The CDR3 region has the DNA TGTGCCAGCAGCCCCCCGGGGACAGGGGGCGGCGAGCAGTACTTC. Its protein product is CASSPPGTGGGEQYF.

The V and J genes are TRBV19 and TRBJ2-2; 11 nucleotides agree with TRBD2. The CDR3 totals 17 residues. The germline V gene has CDR1 LNHDA and CDR2 SQIVND (reference sequence). V was clipped by 5 bases and J by 1 base; unmatched bases: 6. CDR3 sequence: CASSWRLAGWNTGELFF. The CDR3 DNA is TGTGCCAGTAGTTGGAGACTAGCGGGATGGAACACCGGGGAGCTGTTTTTT.

The rearrangement links TRBV7-2 to TRBJ2-1; 10 nucleotides line up with TRBD1. Germline CDR1 is SGHTA and CDR2 is FQGNSA. CDR3 length: 16 residues. The V gene end was trimmed by 5 bases and the J gene end by 2 bases; junction bases not matched to a gene: 6. The DNA of the CDR3 is TGTGCCAGCAGCCACTCCGGGACAGGGGCCTACAATGAGCAGTTCTTC. Its protein product is CASSHSGTGAYNEQFF.

A few counts support this clone. The V gene is TRBV5-6, the J gene TRBJ1-3, with 9 bases fitting TRBD1. CDR3 length: 18 residues. Germline V gene lookup returns CDR1 SGHDT and CDR2 YYEEEE. The junction had 12 bases not matched to a gene; V was cut back by 4 bases and J by 1 base. The CDR3, as DNA: TGTGCCAGCAGCCCAAAGGGGACAGGGAGTCTGTCTGGAAACACCATATATTTT. Protein: CASSPKGTGSLSGNTIYF. The complete variable domain, with remaining parts taken from reference TRBV5-6 and TRBJ1-3, reads DAGVTQSPTHLIKTRGQQVTLRCSPKSGHDTVSWYQQALGQGPQFIFQYYEEEERQRGNFPDRFSGHQFPNYSSELNVNALLLGDSALYLCASSPKGTGSLSGNTIYFGEGSWLTVV.

The chain has TRBV7-8 and TRBJ2-1, with D perhaps matching TRBD2 (6 bases). V was clipped by 0 bases and J by 8 bases, with 11 bases between them. Germline lookup yields CDR1 SGHVS and CDR2 FQNEAQ. This CDR3 has 14 residues. CDR3 nucleotide sequence: TGTGCCAGCAGCTTAGCTAGCGGCGGCCATGAGCAGTTCTTC. Translation: CASSLASGGHEQFF.

The chain has TRBV2 and TRBJ1-1, with 7 nucleotides matching TRBD1. Germline V gene lookup returns CDR1 SNHLY and CDR2 FYNNEI. J lost 0 bases, V lost 6 bases, and 4 bases had no gene match. The CDR3 is made up of 14 amino acids. The CDR3 sequence is CASSRTGVNTEAFF. CDR3 in DNA: TGTGCCAGCAGCAGGACAGGAGTGAACACTGAAGCTTTCTTT.

J is TRBJ2-6 and V is TRBV19, with D possibly being TRBD2 (6 bases). This CDR3 region has 15 residues. Germline CDR1 reads LNHDA; CDR2 reads SQIVND (reference sequence). V shed 7 bases and J shed 0 bases, with 10 bases lying between them. CDR3 sequence reads: CASNTGGSGANVLTF. As DNA, the CDR3 is TGTGCCAGTAATACCGGGGGCTCTGGGGCCAACGTCCTGACTTTC.

This clone has only one observation. This chain uses TRBV6-1 with TRBJ2-3; TRBD2 agrees at 13 bases. There are 16 residues in the CDR3. V lost 2 bases to trimming and J lost 5 bases; unmatched junction nucleotides: 4. Germline CDR1 MNHNS, CDR2 SASEGT. This CDR3 is CASSELWTSGGDTQYF. In nucleotides, the CDR3 is TGTGCCAGCAGTGAACTCTGGACTAGCGGGGGAGATACGCAGTATTTT.

This clone was seen just once. This chain uses TRBV19 with TRBJ2-7, with 10 bases aligning to TRBD1. Germline values: CDR1 LNHDA, CDR2 SQIVND (reference sequence). This CDR3 region has 14 residues. With 5 bases clipped from V and 5 bases from J, the junction kept 6 bases outside the gene matches. The CDR3 DNA is TGTGCCAGTAGTCCCAGACAGGGGGCCCACGAGCAGTACTTC. This codes for CASSPRQGAHEQYF.

The gene calls are TRBV28 and TRBJ1-2, with D tentatively TRBD1 (5 bases). Per germline, CDR1 MDHEN and CDR2 SYDVKM. The CDR3 consists of 13 residues. V was clipped by 3 bases and J by 8 bases, with 13 bases between them. The CDR3 sequence: CASSLQGSYGYTF. The CDR3 nucleotides read TGTGCCAGCAGTTTGCAGGGCAGTTACGGCTACACCTTC.

This chain links TRBV6-5 with TRBJ1-2; D not certain. V lost 7 bases and J lost 4, with 7 bases in between. Germline lookup yields CDR1 MNHEY and CDR2 SVGAGI. This CDR3 region has 11 residues. The CDR3 protein is CASNQAYGYTF. CDR3 coding DNA: TGTGCCAGCAACCAGGCCTATGGCTACACCTTC.

The chain employs TRBV7-2 and TRBJ1-5, with 8 positions matching TRBD1. The trim removed 5 bases at V and 0 bases at J, leaving 12 bases unmatched. Germline V gene lookup returns CDR1 SGHTA and CDR2 FQGNSA. This CDR3 is 18 amino acids long. CDR3 region: CASSPRQGTGYSNQPQHF. CDR3 in DNA: TGTGCCAGCAGCCCTAGGCAGGGGACAGGTTATAGCAATCAGCCCCAGCATTTT.